Below, 10 T cell receptor beta chains from the same sample are listed, as sequenced in a study of Ad26.COV2.S vaccination and SARS-CoV-2 variants (dated by TCRdb to about 2021). Library prep was done by the immunoSEQ multiplex PCR assay. TCRdb obtained this table from immuneACCESS and retained in-frame rearrangements with V and J assigned. These tables miss some clones; where compared with another copy, unresolved V genes account for less than half of the shortfall, and the remainder is unexplained. The sample has about 350,000 clones on record, less than 90% of them singletons. In total, the top ten clones hold roughly a tenth of the sample. What this sample's treatment or condition label stands for: around 19 received Ad26.COV2.S at low or high dose, single or two shots; 5 received placebo; per-sample allocation not given. Repertoires of vaccine and placebo recipients were sequenced from samples taken on day 63 after the first injection.

The input for sequencing was peripheral blood, taken in a trial of Ad26.COV2.S vaccine versus placebo. Receptor source: a person between 18 and 60 years old who received the Ad26.COV2.S COVID-19 vaccine or a placebo.

The V call is TRBV3-1 (or the pseudogene TRBV3-2), the J call TRBJ1-1; D may be TRBD1 (5 bases). Germline V CDR1 and CDR2: LGHDT, YNNKEL (reference sequence). V lost 4 bases to trimming and J lost 4 bases, with 13 bases between them. The CDR3 length is 14 residues. The CDR3 nucleotides are TGTGCCAGCAGCCCTCAGGTGAGGGGCACTGAAGCTTTCTTT. Its translation is CASSPQVRGTEAFF.

The chain carries TRBV25-1 and TRBJ1-1; maybe TRBD1 (6 bases). Trimming took 7 bases from V and 7 from J, leaving 16 bases between them. This CDR3 region has 13 residues. The V gene's germline CDR1 is MGHDK and CDR2 SYGVNS. The CDR3 region is CASINFKGGEAFF. CDR3 DNA: TGTGCCAGCATTAACTTTAAGGGGGGTGAAGCTTTCTTT.

The V call is TRBV3-1 (or the pseudogene TRBV3-2), the J call TRBJ2-2; D not resolved. Germline V gene sequence: CDR1 LGHDT, CDR2 YNNKEL (reference sequence). V was shortened by 4 bases and J by 7 bases, with 7 bases between the two germline ends. The CDR3 has 12 residues. The CDR3 coding sequence is TGTGCCAGCAGCCGCCATAACGGGGAGCTGTTTTTT. Amino acids: CASSRHNGELFF.

V and J are TRBV9 and TRBJ2-3; tentative D call: TRBD2 (6 bases). Trimming cost V 0 bases and J 0 bases, with 11 bases left between them. The length of the CDR3 is 16 residues. Germline CDR1 and CDR2: SGDLS and YYNGEE. The CDR3 is CASSVGNSGSTDTQYF. The CDR3 DNA is TGTGCCAGCAGCGTAGGCAATAGCGGTAGCACAGATACGCAGTATTTT.

The chain recombines TRBV19 with TRBJ2-1, with no clear D. From germline, CDR1 is LNHDA and CDR2 SQIVND (reference sequence). Trimming cost V 7 bases and J 0 bases, with 7 bases left between them. This CDR3 has 13 amino acids. CDR3 coding DNA: TGTGCCAGTATCCAGAGCTCCTACAATGAGCAGTTCTTC. The encoded protein is CASIQSSYNEQFF.

The rearrangement uses TRBV7-2 and TRBJ2-5; 9 bases line up with TRBD2. The CDR3 covers 13 residues. V was clipped by 4 bases and J by 4 bases; unmatched bases: 1. Per germline, CDR1 SGHTA and CDR2 FQGNSA. The CDR3 sequence is CASSWGLAETQYF. CDR3 coding DNA: TGTGCCAGCAGCTGGGGACTAGCAGAGACCCAGTACTTC.

The chain carries TRBV10-3 and TRBJ1-1; D might be TRBD1 (5 bases). Trimming stripped 6 bases from V and 3 bases from J, with 26 bases between. The CDR3 is made up of 18 amino acids. CDR1 ENHRY and CDR2 SYGVKD come from the germline V gene. The CDR3 DNA reads as TGTGCCATCAGGCCGACAGTTAAAGAATTTAGTATGGACACTGAAGCTTTCTTT. Its protein product is CAIRPTVKEFSMDTEAFF.

In DNA, the CDR3 is TGTGCCAGCAGCCAAAGGAGGGGGGACGAAGCTTTCTTT. It yields the protein CASSQRRGDEAFF. The chain couples TRBV7-9 to TRBJ1-1; possibly TRBD1 for D (6 bases). The CDR3 spans 13 residues. Germline-derived CDR1 and CDR2 are SEHNR and FQNEAQ (reference sequence). Trimming took 5 bases from V and 8 from J, leaving 15 bases between them.

The chain uses TRBV10-3 and TRBJ2-1; D tentatively reads TRBD1 or TRBD2 (6 bases each). Trimming cost V 8 bases and J 5 bases, with 16 bases left between them. The CDR3 has 14 residues. Germline V CDR1 and CDR2: ENHRY, SYGVKD. The CDR3 protein is CAIGGGTPDNEQFF. The CDR3 region has the DNA TGTGCCATCGGGGGCGGGACACCAGACAATGAGCAGTTCTTC.

The DNA for the CDR3 is TGTGCCAGCAGCTCGGGACTTGCGAACACTGAAGCTTTCTTT. Translation gives CASSSGLANTEAFF. The chain joins TRBV5-6 to TRBJ1-1; the D gene is possibly TRBD1 (5 bases). Germline V gives CDR1 SGHDT, CDR2 YYEEEE. V lost 3 bases and J lost 1, with 10 bases in between. The CDR3 spans 14 residues.